The sample holds one count of the clone carrying this T cell receptor beta chain. Authors' methods: Reference gene primer amplification in the assay estimated nucleated cell counts. The repertoire was sequenced with immunoSEQ multiplex PCR; TCRdb's copy has only in-frame clones and lacks some. The V and J calls and clone size come from that table; D and trimming were worked out from the DNA. The data show 190,000 or so clones, around 80% seen once. This specimen comes from a study of blood T cell repertoires in COVID-19. Looking at the study overall: Acute and convalescent COVID-19 specimens originated in the United States, Italy and Spain. T cells, B-cell-depleted T cells, or PBMCs provided the cDNA or gDNA that served as material.

The clonotype comes from a woman aged 80 or older with active or convalescent COVID-19. The sequencing input was peripheral blood.

The CDR3 loop reads CASSYPGTGEAFF. The CDR3 coding sequence is TGTGCCAGCAGTTACCCCGGGACAGGGGAAGCTTTCTTT. This chain uses TRBV6-5 with TRBJ1-1, with 9 bases identical to TRBD1. This CDR3 is 13 amino acids long. Germline lookup yields CDR1 MNHEY and CDR2 SVGAGI. With 2 bases clipped from V and 8 bases from J, the junction kept 3 bases outside the gene matches.